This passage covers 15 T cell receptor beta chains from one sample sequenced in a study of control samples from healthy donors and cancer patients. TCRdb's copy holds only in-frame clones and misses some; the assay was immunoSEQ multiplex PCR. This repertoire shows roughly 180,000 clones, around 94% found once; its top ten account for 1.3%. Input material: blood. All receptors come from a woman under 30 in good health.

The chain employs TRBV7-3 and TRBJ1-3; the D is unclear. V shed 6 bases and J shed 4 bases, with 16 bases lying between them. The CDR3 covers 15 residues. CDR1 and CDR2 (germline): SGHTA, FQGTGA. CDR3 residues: CASSLRVLGGNTIYF. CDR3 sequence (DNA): TGTGCCAGCAGTCTGAGGGTATTGGGGGGAAACACCATATATTTT.

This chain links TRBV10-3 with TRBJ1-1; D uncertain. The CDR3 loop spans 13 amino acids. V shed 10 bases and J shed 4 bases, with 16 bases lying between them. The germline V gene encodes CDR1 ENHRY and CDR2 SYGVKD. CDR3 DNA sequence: TGTGCCACCAAGGCTGGGGTGAGCACTGAAGCTTTCTTT. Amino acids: CATKAGVSTEAFF.

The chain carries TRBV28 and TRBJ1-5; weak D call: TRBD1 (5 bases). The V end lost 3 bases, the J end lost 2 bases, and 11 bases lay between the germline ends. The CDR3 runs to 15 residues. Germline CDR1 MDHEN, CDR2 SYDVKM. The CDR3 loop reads CASSLEGQGNQPQHF. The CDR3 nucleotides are TGTGCCAGCAGTTTGGAGGGGCAGGGCAATCAGCCCCAGCATTTT.

CDR3 bases: TGTGCCAGCAGCCCTAGCACAGATACGCAGTATTTT. Protein product: CASSPSTDTQYF. The rearrangement uses TRBV7-2 and TRBJ2-3, with D unclear. Looked up from germline, CDR1 is SGHTA and CDR2 is FQGNSA. The CDR3 is 12 amino acids. Trimming stripped 5 bases from V and 0 bases from J, with 3 bases between.

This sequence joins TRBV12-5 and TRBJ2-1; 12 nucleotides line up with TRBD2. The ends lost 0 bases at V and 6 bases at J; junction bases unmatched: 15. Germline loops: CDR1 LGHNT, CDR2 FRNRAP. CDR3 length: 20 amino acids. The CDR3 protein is CASGLVLVLAGGRSFNEQFF. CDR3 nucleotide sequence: TGTGCTAGTGGTTTGGTACTGGTCCTAGCGGGGGGGCGGAGTTTCAATGAGCAGTTCTTC.

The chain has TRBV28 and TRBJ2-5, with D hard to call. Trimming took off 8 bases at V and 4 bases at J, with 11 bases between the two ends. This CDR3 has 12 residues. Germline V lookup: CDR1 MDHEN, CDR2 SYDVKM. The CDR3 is CASSLDGETQYF. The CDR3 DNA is TGTGCCAGCTCCCTTGATGGAGAGACCCAGTACTTC.

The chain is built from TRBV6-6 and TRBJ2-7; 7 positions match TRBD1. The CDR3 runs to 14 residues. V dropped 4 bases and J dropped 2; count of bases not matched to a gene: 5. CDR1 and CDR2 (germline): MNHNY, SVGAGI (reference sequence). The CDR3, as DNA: TGTGCCAGCAGTTCACAGGGGCCACCCTACGAGCAGTACTTC. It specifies CASSSQGPPYEQYF.

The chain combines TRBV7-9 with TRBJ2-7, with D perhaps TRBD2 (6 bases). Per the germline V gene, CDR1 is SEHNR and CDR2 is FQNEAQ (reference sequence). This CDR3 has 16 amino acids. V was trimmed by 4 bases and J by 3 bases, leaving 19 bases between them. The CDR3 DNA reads TGTGCCAGCAGCTCCTGGATATCGGGAGACTACTACGAGCAGTACTTC. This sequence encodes CASSSWISGDYYEQYF.

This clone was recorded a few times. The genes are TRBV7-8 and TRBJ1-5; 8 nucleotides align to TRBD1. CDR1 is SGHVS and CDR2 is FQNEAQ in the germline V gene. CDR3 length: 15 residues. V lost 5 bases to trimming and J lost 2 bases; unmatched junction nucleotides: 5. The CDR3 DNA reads TGTGCCAGCAGCACCCGGACAGGGCGCAATCAGCCCCAGCATTTT. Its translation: CASSTRTGRNQPQHF.

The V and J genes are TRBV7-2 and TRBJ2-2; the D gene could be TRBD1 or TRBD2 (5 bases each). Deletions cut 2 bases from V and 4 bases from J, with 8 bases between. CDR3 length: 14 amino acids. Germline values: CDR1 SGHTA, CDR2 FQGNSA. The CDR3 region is CASSLLGPTGELFF. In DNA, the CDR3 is TGTGCCAGCAGCTTACTGGGACCCACCGGGGAGCTGTTTTTT.

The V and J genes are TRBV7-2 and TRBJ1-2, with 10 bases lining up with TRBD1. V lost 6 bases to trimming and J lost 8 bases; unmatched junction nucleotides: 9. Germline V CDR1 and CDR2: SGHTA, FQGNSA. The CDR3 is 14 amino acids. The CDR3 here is CASSRQGALEGYTF. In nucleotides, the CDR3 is TGTGCCAGCAGTCGACAGGGGGCCTTGGAGGGCTACACCTTC.

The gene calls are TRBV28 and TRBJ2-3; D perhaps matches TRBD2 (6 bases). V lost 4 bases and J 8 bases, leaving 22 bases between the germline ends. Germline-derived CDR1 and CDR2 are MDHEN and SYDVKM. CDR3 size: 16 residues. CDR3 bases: TGTGCCAGCAGTTCCCCCGGGACTTCCCTCTTATTTACGCAGTATTTT. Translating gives CASSSPGTSLLFTQYF.

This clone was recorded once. CDR3 bases: TGTGCCAGCAGTGAACAGAGGGGCTCCTATAATTCACCCCTCCACTTT. This gives the protein CASSEQRGSYNSPLHF. The V gene is TRBV25-1, the J gene TRBJ1-6; possibly TRBD1 for D (5 bases). Germline V gives CDR1 MGHDK, CDR2 SYGVNS. There are 16 residues in the CDR3. V lost 2 bases and J 0 bases, leaving 8 bases between the germline ends.

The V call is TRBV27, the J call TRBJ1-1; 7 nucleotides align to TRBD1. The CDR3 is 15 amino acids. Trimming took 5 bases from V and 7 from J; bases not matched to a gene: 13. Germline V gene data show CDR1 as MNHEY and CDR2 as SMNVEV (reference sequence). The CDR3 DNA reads TGTGCCAGCAGTCCCTCTAGGGCGGGACAGTATGAAGCTTTCTTT. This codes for CASSPSRAGQYEAFF.

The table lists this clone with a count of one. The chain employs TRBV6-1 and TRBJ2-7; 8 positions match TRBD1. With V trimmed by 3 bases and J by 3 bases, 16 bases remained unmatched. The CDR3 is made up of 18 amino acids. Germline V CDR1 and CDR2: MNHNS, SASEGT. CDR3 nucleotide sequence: TGTGCCAGCAGTGAGACTACGCAGGGGGCGCGCGGATTCTACGAGCAGTACTTC. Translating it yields CASSETTQGARGFYEQYF.